These 27 T cell receptor beta chains share one sample of origin, sequenced in a study of T cells in Graves' hyperthyroidism and ophthalmopathy. Amplification yielded TCR beta CDR3 regions, with RNA transcripts as the source. TCR CDR3 underwent first-round RT-PCR with the HTBI primer set. TCRdb reanalysed the multiplex PCR reads using MiXCR and keeps one entry per CDR3 protein. The sample comprises some 350,000 distinct CDR3 sequences, around a sixth of which are singletons, and about a quarter rests with the top ten. The sequencing sample was made of blood. These receptors all stem from a young woman with Graves' hyperthyroidism that later progressed to Graves' ophthalmopathy.

The sample holds many counts of this clonotype. The chain joins TRBV28 to TRBJ1-5; 12 bases are a match to TRBD1. The V gene's germline CDR1 is MDHEN and CDR2 SYDVKM. Trimming removed 2 bases from V and 6 bases from J; junction bases left unmatched: 2. This CDR3 region has 15 residues. The CDR3 DNA is TGTGCCAGCAGTTTAGGGACAGGGGGCGTTCAGCCCCAGCATTTT. It codes for CASSLGTGGVQPQHF.

This sequence joins TRBV29-1 and TRBJ2-2; tentatively, D is TRBD1 or TRBD2 (5 bases each). CDR1 SQVTM and CDR2 ANQGSEA come from the germline V gene. The CDR3 runs to 14 residues. Between the trimmed V and J ends, which lost 3 bases and 0 bases, there was a span of 8 bases. The CDR3 sequence is CSVEGPSNTGELFF. Here the CDR3 DNA reads TGCAGCGTTGAGGGACCGTCGAACACCGGGGAGCTGTTTTTT.

DNA of the CDR3: TGTGCCAGCACCGACGACAGGGGGTTAACTTTCTCCTACAATGAGCAGTTCTTC. Protein: CASTDDRGLTFSYNEQFF. This sequence joins TRBV28 and TRBJ2-1, with 9 bases lining up with TRBD1. V gave up 7 bases and J gave up 0 bases; unmatched junction bases: 13. Germline V gene lookup returns CDR1 MDHEN and CDR2 SYDVKM. CDR3 length equals 18 residues.

This clonotype was counted ten times or more. This rearrangement joins TRBV11-2 to TRBJ2-5, with 7 nucleotides matching TRBD2. The V segment lost 4 bases and the J segment 7 bases; nucleotides outside the gene matches: 9. Germline assignment: CDR1 SGHAT and CDR2 FQNNGV. This CDR3 spans 14 amino acids. The CDR3 coding sequence is TGTGCCAGCAGCTCTGGGCGGGGGTCGCGGACCCAGTACTTC. Protein product: CASSSGRGSRTQYF.

V is TRBV29-1 and J is TRBJ2-7; TRBD2 might be the D (5 bases). CDR3 length equals 15 residues. Germline V gene data show CDR1 as SQVTM and CDR2 as ANQGSEA. V shed 0 bases and J shed 4 bases, with 16 bases lying between them. CDR3 DNA sequence: TGCAGCGTTGAAGATCCGGCCGACCGGGGTTACGAGCAGTACTTC. Translated: CSVEDPADRGYEQYF.

This clonotype appeared a few times. The chain carries TRBV27 and TRBJ2-2, with D possibly being TRBD2 (6 bases). Trimming took off 6 bases at V and 0 bases at J, with 17 bases between the two ends. The CDR3 runs to 17 residues. Germline V lookup: CDR1 MNHEY, CDR2 SMNVEV (reference sequence). CDR3 bases: TGTGCCAGCAGCCCTCAGAGGGTAGCGGCGAACACCGGGGAGCTGTTTTTT. This gives the protein CASSPQRVAANTGELFF.

J is TRBJ2-4 and V is TRBV20-1, with 9 bases identical to TRBD2. Trimming cost V 1 base and J 2 bases; bases outside gene matches: 3. This CDR3 has 15 residues. Germline CDR1 reads DFQATT; CDR2 reads SNEGSKA (reference sequence). This CDR3 is CSARVASGTKNIQYF. CDR3 bases: TGCAGTGCTAGAGTGGCTAGCGGGACCAAAAACATTCAGTACTTC.

This clonotype came up many times. This sequence joins TRBV20-1 and TRBJ2-7; D unresolved. CDR3 length equals 14 residues. Germline V gene data show CDR1 as DFQATT and CDR2 as SNEGSKA (reference sequence). Trimming took off 5 bases at V and 5 bases at J, with 19 bases between the two ends. In DNA form, the CDR3 reads TGCAGTGCTCCGCACCGGGCCATAGGCCACGAGCAGTACTTC. The encoded protein is CSAPHRAIGHEQYF.

This chain uses TRBV25-1 with TRBJ2-1, with D possibly matching TRBD2 (5 bases). Per germline, CDR1 MGHDK and CDR2 SYGVNS. V was shortened by 5 bases and J by 4 bases, with 15 bases between the two germline ends. The CDR3 consists of 15 residues. Written as DNA, the CDR3 is TGTGCCAGCAGTCCCATGGGCGGACTTTACAATGAGCAGTTCTTC. It is translated as CASSPMGGLYNEQFF.

The chain is built from TRBV2 and TRBJ1-3, with 9 positions matching TRBD1. Germline V gene lookup returns CDR1 SNHLY and CDR2 FYNNEI. This CDR3 comprises 19 residues. The V gene end was trimmed by 6 bases and the J gene end by 0 bases; junction bases not matched to a gene: 15. The CDR3 here is CASSTRDRVLYSSGNTIYF. CDR3 DNA: TGTGCCAGCAGCACCCGGGACAGGGTCCTGTACAGCTCTGGAAACACCATATATTTT.

This clonotype was recorded many times. This chain connects TRBV6-1 to TRBJ1-5; D possibly corresponds to TRBD1 (5 bases). This CDR3 contains 16 residues. Trimming removed 1 base from V and 7 bases from J, with 17 bases in between. Germline-derived CDR1 and CDR2 are MNHNS and SASEGT. The CDR3 DNA reads as TGTGCCAGCAGTGAAGAGGGGATTTGGATAACCCAGCCCCAGCATTTT. Protein product: CASSEEGIWITQPQHF.

In this sample, this clonotype turned up many times. The chain carries TRBV9 and TRBJ2-1; D unresolved. Per germline, CDR1 SGDLS and CDR2 YYNGEE. CDR3 size: 14 residues. Trimming cost V 2 bases and J 6 bases, with 12 bases left between them. CDR3 sequence reads: CASSVGIVPNEQFF. The CDR3 DNA is TGTGCCAGCAGCGTTGGCATAGTACCCAATGAGCAGTTCTTC.

V and J are TRBV19 and TRBJ2-7; weak D call: TRBD2 (6 bases). The germline CDR1 and CDR2 sequences are LNHDA and SQIVND (reference sequence). V lost 10 bases, J lost 3 bases, and 16 bases lay in between. The CDR3 spans 13 residues. CDR3 nucleotides: TGTGCCACCAGCTGGGGTAGCGGCTACGAGCAGTACTTC. Its translation is CATSWGSGYEQYF.

This clonotype came up many times. CDR3 in amino acids: CASSQGEVETQYF. The CDR3 bases are TGCGCCAGCAGCCAGGGGGAGGTCGAGACCCAGTACTTC. The chain carries TRBV4-1 and TRBJ2-5; maybe TRBD2 (6 bases). This CDR3 spans 13 amino acids. Germline V lookup: CDR1 MGHRA, CDR2 YSYEKL. The V and J ends lost 3 bases and 5 bases respectively, with 10 bases between them.

This clonotype was counted at least ten times. This chain uses TRBV2 with TRBJ2-5; a weak D match, TRBD1 (6 bases). CDR3 length equals 15 residues. V was pared by 8 bases and J by 2 bases, with 18 bases between. CDR1 and CDR2 (germline): SNHLY, FYNNEI. CDR3 coding DNA: TGTGCCAGCTGTTCTCTTACAGGGAGACAAGAGACCCAGTACTTC. As protein: CASCSLTGRQETQYF.

This clonotype was counted only a few times. The gene calls are TRBV20-1 and TRBJ2-1; a weak D match, TRBD2 (6 bases). Germline CDR1 is DFQATT and CDR2 is SNEGSKA (reference sequence). V was shortened by 0 bases and J by 4 bases, with 16 bases between the two germline ends. The CDR3 consists of 16 residues. As DNA, the CDR3 is TGCAGTGCTAGAGATCTTAGCGGCTACCGGTACAATGAGCAGTTCTTC. This sequence encodes CSARDLSGYRYNEQFF.

This clonotype was counted at least ten times. This sequence joins TRBV20-1 and TRBJ1-2, with D possibly matching TRBD1 (6 bases). CDR3 length: 12 residues. Germline V gene lookup returns CDR1 DFQATT and CDR2 SNEGSKA (reference sequence). The V and J ends lost 6 bases and 7 bases respectively, with 15 bases between them. As DNA, the CDR3 is TGCAGTGCCCAAAAGGGGGGCGGTGGCTACACCTTC. It codes for CSAQKGGGGYTF.

This clonotype was found a few times. The rearrangement uses TRBV3-1 and TRBJ1-2; TRBD1 aligns across 9 bases. CDR3 length equals 15 residues. The V gene end was trimmed by 4 bases and the J gene end by 1 base; junction bases not matched to a gene: 4. The germline V gene has CDR1 LGHDT and CDR2 YNNKEL (reference sequence). The CDR3 DNA is TGTGCCAGCAGCCGCACAGGGGGCGTTAACTATGGCTACACCTTC. Its protein product is CASSRTGGVNYGYTF.

J is TRBJ2-7 and V is TRBV7-2; 9 bases match TRBD2. The CDR3 covers 15 residues. Germline CDR1 SGHTA, CDR2 FQGNSA. V lost 1 base to trimming and J lost 4 bases; unmatched junction nucleotides: 5. CDR3 nucleotides: TGTGCCAGCAGCTTAGAAGCGGGAGGTTTTTACGAGCAGTACTTC. It translates to CASSLEAGGFYEQYF.

The J gene is TRBJ1-1, the V gene TRBV10-1, with 7 nucleotides matching TRBD1. The CDR3 length is 13 residues. CDR1 and CDR2 (germline): WNHNN, SYGVQD (reference sequence). V gave up 7 bases and J gave up 5 bases; unmatched junction bases: 7. The CDR3 nucleotides are TGCGCCAGCAAATGGTCAGGGGGTACTGAAGCTTTCTTT. Translated, it gives CASKWSGGTEAFF.

This clonotype was observed a few times. The V and J genes are TRBV7-9 and TRBJ2-2; 9 bases line up with TRBD2. V dropped 0 bases and J dropped 5; count of bases not matched to a gene: 4. CDR1 and CDR2 from the germline V gene are SEHNR and FQNEAQ (reference sequence). The CDR3 consists of 16 residues. The DNA for the CDR3 is TGTGCCAGCAGCTTAGCTAGCGGGGGCTCTACCGGGGAGCTGTTTTTT. This codes for CASSLASGGSTGELFF.

This clonotype was observed at least ten times. The chain recombines TRBV11-2 with TRBJ2-1; TRBD1 or TRBD2 may be the D gene (6 bases each). The length of the CDR3 is 18 residues. V lost 4 bases and J 3 bases, leaving 22 bases between the germline ends. Per the germline V gene, CDR1 is SGHAT and CDR2 is FQNNGV. CDR3 DNA: TGTGCCAGCAGCTACCCTAAGGGGGGAGCGGAGCTCTACAATGAGCAGTTCTTC. It specifies CASSYPKGGAELYNEQFF. The full variable domain, rest sourced from reference TRBV11-2 and TRBJ2-1, is EAGVAQSPRYKIIEKRQSVAFWCNPISGHATLYWYQQILGQGPKLLIQFQNNGVVDDSQLPKDRFSAERLKGVDSTLKIQPAKLEDSAVYLCASSYPKGGAELYNEQFFGPGTRLTVL.

The rearrangement uses TRBV3-1 and TRBJ1-4; D ambiguous. Trimming removed 0 bases from V and 4 bases from J, with 9 bases in between. Germline values: CDR1 LGHDT, CDR2 YNNKEL (reference sequence). This CDR3 is built from 15 residues. DNA of the CDR3: TGTGCCAGCAGCCAAGACGTGCGTTTTAATGAAAAACTGTTTTTT. This codes for CASSQDVRFNEKLFF.

The chain joins TRBV2 to TRBJ2-3, with D tentatively TRBD1 or TRBD2 (5 bases each). This CDR3 is built from 14 residues. CDR1 and CDR2 from the germline V gene are SNHLY and FYNNEI. Trimming removed 6 bases from V and 1 base from J, with 11 bases in between. The CDR3 DNA is TGTGCCAGCAGGGGGGACGGGCGCACAGATACGCAGTATTTT. Protein: CASRGDGRTDTQYF.

This clonotype was observed many times. This chain links TRBV28 with TRBJ1-2, with 7 positions matching TRBD1. Germline CDR1 is MDHEN and CDR2 is SYDVKM. The V gene end was trimmed by 6 bases and the J gene end by 1 base; junction bases not matched to a gene: 8. The CDR3 sequence is 15 residues long. DNA of the CDR3: TGTGCCAGCAGGTCTCCGGGACAGCATAACTATGGCTACACCTTC. Amino acids: CASRSPGQHNYGYTF.

This clonotype was picked up a small number of times. J is TRBJ2-7 and V is TRBV6-5; D is possibly TRBD1 (5 bases). The CDR3 runs to 14 residues. V was clipped by 2 bases and J by 5 bases, with 13 bases between them. The germline gives CDR1 MNHEY, CDR2 SVGAGI. For the CDR3, the DNA is TGTGCCAGCAGTTACGACGGCAGGGTCAACGAGCAGTACTTC. Encoded protein: CASSYDGRVNEQYF.

This clonotype showed up just a few times. The rearrangement joins TRBV27 to TRBJ1-4; TRBD1 matches 9 bases. The J segment lost 7 bases and the V segment lost 6 bases, leaving 9 bases of the junction unmatched. Germline CDR1 and CDR2: MNHEY and SMNVEV (reference sequence). The CDR3 is made up of 15 amino acids. CDR3 sequence reads: CASSRTTGGSEKLFF. The CDR3 nucleotides read TGTGCCAGCAGCCGAACGACAGGGGGAAGTGAAAAACTGTTTTTT.